This T cell receptor beta chain derives from a study of T cells expressing NK-cell markers. Broader study findings: In roughly 6 donors, dominant CD3+CD56+NKG2C+ clones formed about 1.0-7.5% of CD8+ cells.

A remark on this clonotype: Antigen: not known.

After re-calling the 5' RACE reads, TCRdb lists one entry per CDR3 protein, DNA absent. Its clone listing holds approximately 170,000 distinct CDR3 sequences. Material for sequencing was blood T cells: a sorted CD56 or NKG2C T cell subset, CD4+ or CD8+ T cells, or bulk PBMC T cells (not recorded which). This TCR derives from a man aged 18-75 years in good health.

The CDR3: CASSLYEGARNQPQHF. This chain links TRBV28 with TRBJ1-5; the TCRdb call, TRBD1, lacks DNA for checking. Germline lookup yields CDR1 MDHEN and CDR2 SYDVKM. This CDR3 has 16 residues.